These 3 T cell receptor beta chains share one sample of origin, sequenced in a study of blood T cells in healthy people across ages. Alongside a J-beta primer mix, a sample-barcoded 5' primer served in a second PCR lasting about 7 to 12 cycles. TCRdb reanalysed the 5' RACE reads using MiXCR and keeps one entry per CDR3 protein. The data show around 500,000 distinct CDR3 sequences, with about 27% seen just once and approximately 3.3% held by the top ten. In addition, the sample was reused for a study of T cells of mothers and their children.

Sample: blood. These receptors all come from a boy between 2 and 10 years old in good health.

The chain carries TRBV24-1 and TRBJ2-3; 8 bases fit TRBD2. CDR3 length: 16 residues. Germline V lookup: CDR1 KGHDR, CDR2 SFDVKD. The J segment lost 5 bases and the V segment lost 4 bases, leaving 10 bases of the junction unmatched. CDR3 sequence (DNA): TGTGCCACCAGTGACGTTACTAGCGGTGTCGGAGATACGCAGTATTTT. It translates to CATSDVTSGVGDTQYF.

This clonotype was picked up a small number of times. The V and J genes are TRBV27 and TRBJ1-6, with 7 bases lining up with TRBD1. Germline V gene sequence: CDR1 MNHEY, CDR2 SMNVEV (reference sequence). Losses at the gene ends were 2 bases for V and 3 bases for J; bases not matched to a gene: 19. CDR3 length: 21 residues. CDR3 residues: CASSLGPFRPGGNLYNSPLHF. CDR3 nucleotide sequence: TGTGCCAGCAGTTTAGGGCCTTTTAGGCCAGGGGGAAATCTCTATAATTCACCCCTCCACTTT.

This rearrangement joins TRBV5-1 to TRBJ2-1; TRBD2 agrees at 8 bases. From germline, CDR1 is SGHRS and CDR2 YFSETQ. V dropped 1 base and J dropped 3; count of bases not matched to a gene: 6. This CDR3 comprises 16 residues. CDR3: CASSLSQRGNYNEQFF. CDR3 in DNA: TGCGCCAGCAGCTTGTCCCAGCGGGGGAACTACAATGAGCAGTTCTTC.